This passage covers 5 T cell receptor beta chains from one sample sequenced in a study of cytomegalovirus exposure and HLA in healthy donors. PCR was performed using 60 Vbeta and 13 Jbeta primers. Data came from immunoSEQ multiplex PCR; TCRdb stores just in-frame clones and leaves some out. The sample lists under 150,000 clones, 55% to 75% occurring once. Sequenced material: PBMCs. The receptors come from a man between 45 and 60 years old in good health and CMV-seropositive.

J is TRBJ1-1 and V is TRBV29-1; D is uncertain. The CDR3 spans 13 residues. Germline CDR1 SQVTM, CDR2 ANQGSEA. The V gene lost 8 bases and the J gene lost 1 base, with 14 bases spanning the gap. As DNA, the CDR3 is TGCAGCATCCAGCGGACGGAGAACACTGAAGCTTTCTTT. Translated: CSIQRTENTEAFF.

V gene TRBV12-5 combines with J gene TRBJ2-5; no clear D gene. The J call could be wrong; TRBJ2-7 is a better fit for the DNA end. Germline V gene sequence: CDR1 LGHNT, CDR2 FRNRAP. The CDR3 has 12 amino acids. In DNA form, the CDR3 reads TGTGCTAGTGGTTTGCCGTATAACGAGCAGTACTTC. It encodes CASGLPYNEQYF.

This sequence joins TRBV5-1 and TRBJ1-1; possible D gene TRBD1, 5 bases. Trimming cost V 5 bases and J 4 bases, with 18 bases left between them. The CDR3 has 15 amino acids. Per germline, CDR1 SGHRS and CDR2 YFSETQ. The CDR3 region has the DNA TGCGCCAGCAGTCTGACGGGCAGGGAGGGCACTGAAGCTTTCTTT. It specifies CASSLTGREGTEAFF.

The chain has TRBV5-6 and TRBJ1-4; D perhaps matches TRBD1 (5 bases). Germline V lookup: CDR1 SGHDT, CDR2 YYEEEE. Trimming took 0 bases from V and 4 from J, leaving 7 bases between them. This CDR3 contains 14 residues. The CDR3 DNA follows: TGTGCCAGCAGCTTGGGACAGATTAATGAAAAACTGTTTTTT. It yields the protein CASSLGQINEKLFF.

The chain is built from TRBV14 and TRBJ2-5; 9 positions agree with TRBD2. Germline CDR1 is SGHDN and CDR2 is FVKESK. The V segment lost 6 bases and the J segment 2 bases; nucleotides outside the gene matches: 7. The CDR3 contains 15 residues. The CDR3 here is CASRASGANQETQYF. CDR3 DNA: TGTGCCAGCAGGGCTAGCGGGGCGAATCAAGAGACCCAGTACTTC.